This TCR beta chain was sequenced in a study of blood T cells in healthy people across ages. Points from the study as a whole: The study found more naive CD4+ cells and higher diversity in long-lived than aged donors.

Around 9.5 milliliters of peripheral blood were drawn from each donor. Together with a sample-barcoded 5' primer, a J-beta primer mix was included in a second PCR lasting 7 to 11 cycles. TCRdb independently ran MiXCR on the 5' RACE reads; one entry per CDR3 protein. Found here are some 1.6 million distinct CDR3 sequences, 34% of them singletons; the top ten hold 11%. This clonotype showed up just a few times. Its target is unknown. The CDR3 sequence is 16 residues long. Looked up from germline, CDR1 is SNHLY and CDR2 is FYNNEI. Trimming shortened V by 4 bases and J by 5 bases, and 18 bases separated the two germline ends.

This TCR was recovered from a woman in her 30s in good health. Sequences were obtained from blood. The chain is built from TRBV2 and TRBJ2-1; D possibly corresponds to TRBD2 (7 bases). The CDR3: CASSGGRGRPNNEQFF. The CDR3, as DNA: TGTGCCAGCAGTGGGGGGCGGGGGCGCCCCAACAATGAGCAGTTCTTC.